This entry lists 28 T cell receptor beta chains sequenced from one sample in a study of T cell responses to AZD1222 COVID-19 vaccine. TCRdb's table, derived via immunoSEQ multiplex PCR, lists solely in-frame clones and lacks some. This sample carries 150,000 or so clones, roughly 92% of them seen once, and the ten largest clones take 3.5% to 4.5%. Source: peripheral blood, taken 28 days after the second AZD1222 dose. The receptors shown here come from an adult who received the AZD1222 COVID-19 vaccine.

CDR3 sequence reads: CASSLGTGSQPQHF. The DNA for the CDR3 is TGTGCCAGCAGTTTAGGGACAGGGTCTCAGCCCCAGCATTTT. The J gene is TRBJ1-5, the V gene TRBV28; TRBD1 agrees at 9 bases. V lost 2 bases to trimming and J lost 6 bases; unmatched junction nucleotides: 2. This CDR3 is 14 amino acids long. CDR1 is MDHEN and CDR2 is SYDVKM in the germline V gene.

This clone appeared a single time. CDR3 coding DNA: TGTGCCAGCGGTGGACTAGCGGAGTACACAGATACGCAGTATTTT. Residues: CASGGLAEYTDTQYF. The chain couples TRBV28 to TRBJ2-3; 10 bases line up with TRBD2. This CDR3 spans 15 amino acids. Trimming cost V 8 bases and J 2 bases; bases outside gene matches: 7. CDR1 and CDR2 from the germline V gene are MDHEN and SYDVKM.

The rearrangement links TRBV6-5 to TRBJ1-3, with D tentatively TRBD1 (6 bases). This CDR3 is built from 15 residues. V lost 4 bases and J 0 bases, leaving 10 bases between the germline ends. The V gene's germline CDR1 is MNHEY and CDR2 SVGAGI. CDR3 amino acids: CASSLQGLSGNTIYF. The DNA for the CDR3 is TGTGCCAGCAGTTTACAGGGCCTCTCTGGAAACACCATATATTTT.

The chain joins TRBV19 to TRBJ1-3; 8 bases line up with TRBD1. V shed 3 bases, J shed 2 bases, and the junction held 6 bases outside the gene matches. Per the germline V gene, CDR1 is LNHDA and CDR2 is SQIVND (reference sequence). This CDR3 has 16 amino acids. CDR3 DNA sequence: TGTGCCAGTAGTATGCTGACAGGGGTGGCTGGAAACACCATATATTTT. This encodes CASSMLTGVAGNTIYF.

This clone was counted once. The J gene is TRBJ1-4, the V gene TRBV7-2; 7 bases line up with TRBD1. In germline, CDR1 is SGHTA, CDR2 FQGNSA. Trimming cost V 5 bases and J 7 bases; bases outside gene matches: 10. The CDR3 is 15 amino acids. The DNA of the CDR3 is TGTGCCAGCAGCCCCCAACCAGGGGGTTTTGAAAAACTGTTTTTT. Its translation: CASSPQPGGFEKLFF.

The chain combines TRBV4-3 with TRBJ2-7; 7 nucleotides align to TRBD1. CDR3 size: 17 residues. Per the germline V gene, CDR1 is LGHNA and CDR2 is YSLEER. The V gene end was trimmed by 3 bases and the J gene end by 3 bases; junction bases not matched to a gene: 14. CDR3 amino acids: CASSQTGTARHRYEQYF. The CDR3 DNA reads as TGCGCCAGCAGCCAGACAGGGACGGCCCGACACCGCTACGAGCAGTACTTC.

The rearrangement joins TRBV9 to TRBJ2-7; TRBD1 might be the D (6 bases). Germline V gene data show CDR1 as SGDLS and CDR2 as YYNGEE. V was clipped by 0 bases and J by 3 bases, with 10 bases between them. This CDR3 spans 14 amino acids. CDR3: CASSVAGQNYEQYF. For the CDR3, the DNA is TGTGCCAGCAGCGTAGCTGGACAGAACTACGAGCAGTACTTC. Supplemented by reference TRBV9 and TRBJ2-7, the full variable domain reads DSGVTQTPKHLITATGQRVTLRCSPRSGDLSVYWYQQSLDQGLQFLIQYYNGEERAKGNILERFSAQQFPDLHSELNLSSLELGDSALYFCASSVAGQNYEQYFGPGTRLTVT.

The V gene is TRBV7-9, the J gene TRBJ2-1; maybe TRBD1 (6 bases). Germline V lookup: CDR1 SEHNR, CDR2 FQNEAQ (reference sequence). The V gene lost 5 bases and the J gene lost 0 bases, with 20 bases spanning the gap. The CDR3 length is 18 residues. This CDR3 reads CASSNPNYRAGSYNEQFF. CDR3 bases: TGTGCCAGCAGCAATCCCAATTACAGGGCTGGCTCCTACAATGAGCAGTTCTTC.

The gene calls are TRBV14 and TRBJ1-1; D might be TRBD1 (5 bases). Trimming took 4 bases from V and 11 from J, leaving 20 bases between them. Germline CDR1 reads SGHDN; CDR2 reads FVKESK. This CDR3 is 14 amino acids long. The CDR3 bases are TGTGCCAGCAGCCTGGCCGGGGCGGCTGGTCTGGCTTTCTTT. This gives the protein CASSLAGAAGLAFF.

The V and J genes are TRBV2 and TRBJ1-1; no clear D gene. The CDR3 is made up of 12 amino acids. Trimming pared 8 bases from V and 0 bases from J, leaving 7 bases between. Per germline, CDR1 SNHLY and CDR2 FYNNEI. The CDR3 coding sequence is TGTGCCAGCTTGGTGATGAACACTGAAGCTTTCTTT. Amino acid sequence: CASLVMNTEAFF. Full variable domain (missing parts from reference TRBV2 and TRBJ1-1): EPEVTQTPSHQVTQMGQEVILRCVPISNHLYFYWYRQILGQKVEFLVSFYNNEISEKSEIFDDQFSVERPDGSNFTLKIRSTKLEDSAMYFCASLVMNTEAFFGQGTRLTVV.

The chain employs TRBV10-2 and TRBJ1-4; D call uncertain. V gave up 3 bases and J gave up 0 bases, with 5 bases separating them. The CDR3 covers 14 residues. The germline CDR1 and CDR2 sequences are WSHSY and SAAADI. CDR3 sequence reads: CASSDGTTNEKLFF. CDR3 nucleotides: TGCGCCAGCAGTGATGGGACAACTAATGAAAAACTGTTTTTT.

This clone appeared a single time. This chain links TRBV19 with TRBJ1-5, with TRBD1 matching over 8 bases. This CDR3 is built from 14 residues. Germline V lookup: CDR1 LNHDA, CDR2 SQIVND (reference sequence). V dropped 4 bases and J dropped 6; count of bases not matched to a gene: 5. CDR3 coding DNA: TGTGCCAGTAGTAATTCAGGGGGCAGTCAGCCCCAGCATTTT. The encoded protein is CASSNSGGSQPQHF.

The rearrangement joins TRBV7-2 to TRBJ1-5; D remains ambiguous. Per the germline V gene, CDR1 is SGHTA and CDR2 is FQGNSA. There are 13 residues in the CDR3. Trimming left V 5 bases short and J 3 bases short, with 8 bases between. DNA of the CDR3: TGTGCCAGCAGCCAGAGGATCAATCAGCCCCAGCATTTT. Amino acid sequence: CASSQRINQPQHF.

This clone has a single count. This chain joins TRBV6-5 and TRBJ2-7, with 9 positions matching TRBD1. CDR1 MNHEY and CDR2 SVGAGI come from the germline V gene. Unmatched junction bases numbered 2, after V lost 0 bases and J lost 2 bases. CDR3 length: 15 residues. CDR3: CASSYSDRGAYEQYF. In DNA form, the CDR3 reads TGTGCCAGCAGTTACTCAGACAGGGGGGCCTACGAGCAGTACTTC.

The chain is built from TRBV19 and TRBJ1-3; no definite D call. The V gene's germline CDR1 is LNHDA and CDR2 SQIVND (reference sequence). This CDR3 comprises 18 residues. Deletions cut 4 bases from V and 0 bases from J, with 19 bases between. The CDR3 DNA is TGTGCCAGTAGTAATTTGGCGATACCACATTTCTCTGGAAACACCATATATTTT. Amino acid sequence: CASSNLAIPHFSGNTIYF.

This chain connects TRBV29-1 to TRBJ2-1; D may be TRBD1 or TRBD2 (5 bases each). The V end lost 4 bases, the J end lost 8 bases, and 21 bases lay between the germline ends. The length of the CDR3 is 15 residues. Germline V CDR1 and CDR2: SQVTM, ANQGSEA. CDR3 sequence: CSVGRDPHFRDEQFF. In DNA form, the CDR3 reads TGCAGCGTTGGCCGGGACCCACATTTCCGCGATGAGCAGTTCTTC.

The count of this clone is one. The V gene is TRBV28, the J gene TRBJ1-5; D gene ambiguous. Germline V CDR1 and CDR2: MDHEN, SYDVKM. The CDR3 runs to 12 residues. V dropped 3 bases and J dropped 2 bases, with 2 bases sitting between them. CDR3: CASSFRNQPQHF. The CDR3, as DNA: TGTGCCAGCAGTTTTCGCAATCAGCCCCAGCATTTT.

Written as DNA, the CDR3 is TGTGCCAGCAGCCCTTCAGCAGGGGGACGGGCTTTCTTT. It yields the protein CASSPSAGGRAFF. This chain connects TRBV13 to TRBJ1-1, with 7 positions matching TRBD1. Germline assignment: CDR1 PRHDT and CDR2 FYEKMQ (reference sequence). Unmatched junction bases numbered 11, after V lost 5 bases and J lost 11 bases. CDR3 length equals 13 residues.

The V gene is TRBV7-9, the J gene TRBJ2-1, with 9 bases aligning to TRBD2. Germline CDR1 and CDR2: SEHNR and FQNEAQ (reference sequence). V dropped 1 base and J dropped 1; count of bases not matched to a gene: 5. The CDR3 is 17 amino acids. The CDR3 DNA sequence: TGTGCCAGCAGCTTAGGTAGCGGGAGAGGGTCCTACAATGAGCAGTTCTTC. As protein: CASSLGSGRGSYNEQFF.

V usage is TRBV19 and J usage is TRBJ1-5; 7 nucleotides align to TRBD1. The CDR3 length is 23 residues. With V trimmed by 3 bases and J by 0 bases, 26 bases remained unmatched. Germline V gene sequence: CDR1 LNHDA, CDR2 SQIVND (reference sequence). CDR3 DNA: TGTGCCAGTAGTATTTGGGGACCGGACTTGAGAGGGGGCCTGGATGTTAGCAATCAGCCCCAGCATTTT. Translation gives CASSIWGPDLRGGLDVSNQPQHF.

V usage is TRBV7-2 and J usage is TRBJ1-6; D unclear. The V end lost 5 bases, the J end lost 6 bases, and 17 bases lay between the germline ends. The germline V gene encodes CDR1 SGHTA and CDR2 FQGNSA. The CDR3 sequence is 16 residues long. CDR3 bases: TGTGCCAGCAGCCCCTCTAGGGTGGGTGGTAATTCACCCCTCCACTTT. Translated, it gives CASSPSRVGGNSPLHF.

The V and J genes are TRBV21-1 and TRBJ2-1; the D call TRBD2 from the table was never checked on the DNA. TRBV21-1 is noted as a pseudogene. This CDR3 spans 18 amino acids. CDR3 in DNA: TGTGCCAGCAGCCGAGGGACTAGCGGGAGTACGATGTCCAATGAGCAGTTCTTC. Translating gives CASSRGTSGSTMSNEQFF.

The CDR3 region is CSASPPEGDYGYTF. CDR3 coding DNA: TGCAGTGCTAGTCCCCCAGAAGGGGACTATGGCTACACCTTC. The rearrangement joins TRBV20-1 to TRBJ1-2, with D possibly being TRBD1 (5 bases). Germline values: CDR1 DFQATT, CDR2 SNEGSKA (reference sequence). CDR3 length: 14 amino acids. V lost 3 bases, J lost 3 bases, and 14 bases lay in between.

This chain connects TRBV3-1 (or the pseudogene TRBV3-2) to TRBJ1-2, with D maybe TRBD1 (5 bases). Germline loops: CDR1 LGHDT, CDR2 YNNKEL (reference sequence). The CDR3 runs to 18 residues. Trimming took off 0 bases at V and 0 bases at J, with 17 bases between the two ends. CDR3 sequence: CASSQEWAGPTSNYGYTF. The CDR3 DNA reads TGTGCCAGCAGCCAAGAATGGGCAGGGCCTACCTCTAACTATGGCTACACCTTC.

The CDR3 bases are TGTGCCAGCAGCCCTGACAGGGGAGGAAACACCATATATTTT. The encoded protein is CASSPDRGGNTIYF. The rearrangement uses TRBV11-2 and TRBJ1-3; 8 nucleotides agree with TRBD1. There are 14 residues in the CDR3. V shed 5 bases, J shed 4 bases, and the junction held 4 bases outside the gene matches. CDR1 SGHAT and CDR2 FQNNGV come from the germline V gene.

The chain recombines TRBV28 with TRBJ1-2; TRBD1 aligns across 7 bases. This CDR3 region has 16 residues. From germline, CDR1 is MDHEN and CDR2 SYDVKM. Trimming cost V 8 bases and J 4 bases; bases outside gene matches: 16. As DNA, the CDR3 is TGTGCCAGCCGAGCGCCCGGGGGCAGGGGGAGCTATGGCTACACCTTC. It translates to CASRAPGGRGSYGYTF.

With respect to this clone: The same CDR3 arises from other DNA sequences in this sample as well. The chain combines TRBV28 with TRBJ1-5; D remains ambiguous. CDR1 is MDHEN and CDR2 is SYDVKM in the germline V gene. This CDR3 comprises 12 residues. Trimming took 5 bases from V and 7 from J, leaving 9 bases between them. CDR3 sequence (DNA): TGTGCCAGCAGTCCATCAAGACAGCCCCAGCATTTT. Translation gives CASSPSRQPQHF.

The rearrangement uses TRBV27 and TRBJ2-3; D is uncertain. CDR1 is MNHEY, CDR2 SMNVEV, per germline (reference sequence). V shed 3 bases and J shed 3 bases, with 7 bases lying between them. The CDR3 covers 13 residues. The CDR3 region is CASSFLETDTQYF. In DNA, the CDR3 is TGTGCCAGCAGTTTCTTGGAAACAGATACGCAGTATTTT.